The sequence of this T cell receptor beta chain was determined in a study of T cells in Graves' hyperthyroidism and ophthalmopathy. There were TCR beta CDR3 regions amplified from RNA transcripts. A first-round RT-PCR of the TCR CDR3 used the HTBI primer set. One entry per CDR3 protein results from TCRdb running MiXCR on the multiplex PCR reads. The repertoire consists of around 60,000 distinct CDR3 sequences, with roughly 52% occurring once and the leading ten covering 9.5% to 15%. Investigators excluded patients with uncontrolled infection, other autoimmune disease, pregnancy or lactation. This clonotype showed up just once. One end of the junction fails to match germline, which may point to a read error. The CDR3 is made up of 13 amino acids.

The V gene is TRBV12-3 or TRBV12-4, the J gene TRBJ2-1; D is perhaps TRBD1 or TRBD2 (5 bases each). Sequencing used blood. The TCR sequence derives from a young woman with Graves' ophthalmopathy. CDR3 amino acids: CASSLRIGTEQFF. CDR3 DNA sequence: TGTGCCAGTAGTTTAAGAATCGGGACTGAGCAGTTCTTC.